What follows are 3 T cell receptor beta chains derived from one specimen sequenced in a study of monozygotic twins with cystic fibrosis. Using immunoSEQ multiplex PCR, the repertoire was profiled, and TCRdb retains in-frame clones only, with some absent. Among roughly 26,000 clones listed, 90% were seen once. Sequencing was done on a sample of blood. These receptors were taken from a girl aged 2-10 years with cystic fibrosis.

The chain recombines TRBV6-6 with TRBJ1-5, with D unclear. CDR1 and CDR2 from the germline V gene are MNHNY and SVGAGI (reference sequence). The CDR3 covers 13 residues. V was shortened by 7 bases and J by 11 bases, with 18 bases between the two germline ends. The CDR3 DNA follows: TGTGCCAGCAAATTTAATCCCCGAAGGTCCCAGCATTTT. It codes for CASKFNPRRSQHF.

The rearrangement joins TRBV5-1 to TRBJ2-7; 7 bases are a match to TRBD1. CDR1 SGHRS and CDR2 YFSETQ come from the germline V gene. V dropped 4 bases and J dropped 5; count of bases not matched to a gene: 3. The CDR3 covers 12 residues. The CDR3 DNA reads as TGCGCCAGCAGCACAACAGGGGACGAGCAGTACTTC. Translation: CASSTTGDEQYF.

The chain uses TRBV5-5 and TRBJ1-1, with a weak D call TRBD1 (5 bases). The germline V and J ends were trimmed by 0 bases and 8 bases, with 23 bases remaining between them. This CDR3 comprises 17 residues. Per the germline V gene, CDR1 is SGHKS and CDR2 is YYEKEE (reference sequence). The CDR3 nucleotides read TGTGCCAGCAGCTTGGGAGGGGCGCGGATATTTGGAATAGAAGCTTTCTTT. Translating gives CASSLGGARIFGIEAFF.